This TCR beta chain originates from a study of spatial heterogeneity in lung cancer. Time point given: sample taken at primary tumor resection. Sequencing of whole RNA from tumor, nontumor lung or frozen PBMC involved no sorting. From germline, CDR1 is SGHDN and CDR2 FVKESK. The CDR3 sequence is 14 residues long. Trimming shortened V by 1 base and J by 3 bases, and 10 bases separated the two germline ends. TCRdb used MiXCR to reprocess the 5' RACE reads, holding one entry per CDR3 protein. Among almost 75,000 distinct CDR3 sequences listed, 10% to 15% were seen once. This clonotype was counted at least ten times.

This clonotype was sampled from a male donor with early-stage non-small cell lung cancer. The sequenced sample was PBMCs, obtained at surgery. This chain links TRBV14 with TRBJ2-7; possibly TRBD1 or TRBD2 for D (6 bases each). CDR3: CASSQGGASYEQYF. The CDR3 nucleotides are TGTGCCAGCAGCCAAGGGGGGGCAAGCTACGAGCAGTACTTC.